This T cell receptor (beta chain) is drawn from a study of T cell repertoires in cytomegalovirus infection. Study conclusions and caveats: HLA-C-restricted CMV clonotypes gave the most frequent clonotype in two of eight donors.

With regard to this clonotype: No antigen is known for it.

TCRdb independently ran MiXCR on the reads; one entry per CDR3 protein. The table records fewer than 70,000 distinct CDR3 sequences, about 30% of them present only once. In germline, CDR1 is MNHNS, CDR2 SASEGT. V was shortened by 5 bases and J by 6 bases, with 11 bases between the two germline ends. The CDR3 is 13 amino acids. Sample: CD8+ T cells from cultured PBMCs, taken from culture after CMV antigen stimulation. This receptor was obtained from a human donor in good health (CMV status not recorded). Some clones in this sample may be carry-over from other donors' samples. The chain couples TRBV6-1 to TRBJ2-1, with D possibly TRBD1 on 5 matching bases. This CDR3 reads CASSLSRVNEQFF. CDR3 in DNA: TGTGCCAGCAGTTTAAGCAGGGTCAATGAGCAGTTCTTC.